The sequence of this TCR beta chain was determined in a study of T cell repertoires in cytomegalovirus infection. The overall study: Well-studied HLA-B-restricted epitopes and recently identified HLA-C-restricted epitopes of CMV were both used in the study.

Germline-derived CDR1 and CDR2 are MDHEN and SYDVKM. This CDR3 comprises 15 residues. Trimming cost V 6 bases and J 8 bases; bases outside gene matches: 8. TCRdb redid the calling of the reads with MiXCR, one entry per CDR3 protein. Of just under 500,000 distinct CDR3 sequences listed, about 33% are singletons. Remarks on this clonotype: Its cognate antigen is unknown.

This rearrangement joins TRBV28 to TRBJ2-1, with 12 bases that match TRBD1. The source material was cultured PBMCs, sampled from culture after CMV antigen stimulation. The source is a human donor in good health (CMV status not recorded). Some clones in this sample may be carry-over from other donors' samples. Here the CDR3 reads CASSGGQGARDEQFF. The CDR3 nucleotides are TGTGCCAGCAGCGGGGGACAGGGGGCTAGGGATGAGCAGTTCTTC.